The next 4 T cell receptor beta chains were all read from a single sample in a study of T cell responses to AZD1222 COVID-19 vaccine. Assay used: immunoSEQ multiplex PCR; TCRdb lists only in-frame clones, some missing. The table lists about 180,000 clones, around 90% of them singletons. The input for sequencing was peripheral blood, taken on day 0 of AZD1222 vaccination. The receptors originated from an adult in good health.

As DNA, the CDR3 is TGCAGTGCGTTAAACAATGAGCAGTTCTTC. Translation gives CSALNNEQFF. The V and J genes are TRBV20-1 and TRBJ2-1; D gene ambiguous. V gave up 6 bases and J gave up 5 bases, with 5 bases separating them. The CDR3 spans 10 residues. Germline assignment: CDR1 DFQATT and CDR2 SNEGSKA (reference sequence).

The rearrangement uses TRBV5-4 and TRBJ2-5; 8 bases are a match to TRBD2. The junction had 5 bases not matched to a gene; V was cut back by 1 base and J by 0 bases. The CDR3 loop spans 16 amino acids. Germline V gene lookup returns CDR1 SGHNT and CDR2 YYREEE (reference sequence). The CDR3 nucleotides read TGTGCCAGCAGCTTGTCCCAGCGGGGGTACCAAGAGACCCAGTACTTC. Protein product: CASSLSQRGYQETQYF.

This clone has just one count. The gene calls are TRBV7-9 and TRBJ1-6; D unresolved. CDR1 is SEHNR and CDR2 is FQNEAQ in the germline V gene (reference sequence). V lost 1 base and J 4 bases, leaving 5 bases between the germline ends. The CDR3 extends over 14 amino acids. The CDR3 is CASSLEGYNSPLHF. The CDR3 bases are TGTGCCAGCAGCTTAGAGGGATATAATTCACCCCTCCACTTT. The whole variable domain, filled in from reference TRBV7-9 and TRBJ1-6, reads DTGVSQNPRHKITKRGQNVTFRCDPISEHNRLYWYRQTLGQGPEFLTYFQNEAQLEKSRLLSDRFSAERPKGSFSTLEIQRTEQGDSAMYLCASSLEGYNSPLHFGNGTRLTVT.

This chain connects TRBV7-2 to TRBJ2-2; 7 positions agree with TRBD1. CDR1 SGHTA and CDR2 FQGNSA come from the germline V gene. CDR3 length equals 19 residues. V lost 6 bases, J lost 0 bases, and 16 bases stayed unmatched. The CDR3 loop is CASRKPGQFDPANTGELFF. The CDR3 bases are TGTGCCAGCAGGAAACCGGGACAGTTCGATCCGGCGAACACCGGGGAGCTGTTTTTT.